The 22 T cell receptor beta chains below come from one sample, sequenced in a study of blood T cell repertoires in COVID-19. Profiled with immunoSEQ multiplex PCR; TCRdb holds only in-frame clones, not every one. The data contain about 290,000 clones, 75% to 90% of them singletons. The sample was PBMCs or T cells enriched from blood (not recorded which). The receptors stem from a middle-aged woman who had recovered from COVID-19.

This chain links TRBV19 with TRBJ1-6; TRBD1 matches at 10 bases. CDR1 and CDR2 (germline): LNHDA, SQIVND (reference sequence). This CDR3 is built from 15 residues. Trimming removed 7 bases from V and 9 bases from J; junction bases left unmatched: 9. The CDR3 sequence: CASTSGQGMFSPLHF. The CDR3 nucleotides are TGTGCCAGTACCTCGGGACAGGGGATGTTTTCACCCCTCCACTTT.

The J gene is TRBJ1-2, the V gene TRBV30, with D possibly TRBD1 on 6 matching bases. The CDR3 is 19 residues long. V shed 3 bases and J shed 0 bases, with 26 bases lying between them. From germline, CDR1 is GTSNPN and CDR2 SVGIG (reference sequence). The CDR3, as DNA: TGTGCCTGGAGACGCGTTTCGGGACATAACTCGGGCCCTAACTATGGCTACACCTTC. It is translated as CAWRRVSGHNSGPNYGYTF.

The chain carries TRBV27 and TRBJ2-3; D is perhaps TRBD2 (5 bases). Germline loops: CDR1 MNHEY, CDR2 SMNVEV (reference sequence). CDR3 length: 14 amino acids. V gave up 4 bases and J gave up 6 bases, with 14 bases separating them. As DNA, the CDR3 is TGTGCCAGCAGTTCTCAGCGGAGCAAGGATACGCAGTATTTT. Translation gives CASSSQRSKDTQYF.

This rearrangement joins TRBV7-2 to TRBJ2-1, with 11 bases aligning to TRBD2. CDR1 and CDR2 (germline): SGHTA, FQGNSA. Losses at the gene ends were 0 bases for V and 0 bases for J; bases not matched to a gene: 7. The CDR3 length is 19 residues. CDR3: CASSLARGSGRVSYNEQFF. The CDR3, as DNA: TGTGCCAGCAGCTTAGCTAGGGGTAGCGGGAGGGTCTCCTACAATGAGCAGTTCTTC.

In nucleotides, the CDR3 is TGTGCCAGCAGCGTAGATACACTACCCTACACCGAGCAGTTCTTC. The encoded protein is CASSVDTLPYTEQFF. The V gene is TRBV9, the J gene TRBJ2-1; D unresolved. Germline V gene data show CDR1 as SGDLS and CDR2 as YYNGEE. The CDR3 extends over 15 amino acids. Trimming removed 0 bases at V and 10 bases at J, with 17 bases between.

J is TRBJ1-1 and V is TRBV12-5, with TRBD1 matching 7 bases. There are 12 residues in the CDR3. Trimming cost V 10 bases and J 8 bases; bases outside gene matches: 10. Germline assignment: CDR1 LGHNT and CDR2 FRNRAP. CDR3 loop: CAIRQGGLEAFF. CDR3 DNA: TGTGCTATTAGGCAGGGGGGTTTAGAAGCTTTCTTT.

This clone was recorded once. The V call is TRBV30, the J call TRBJ2-3; 8 bases are a match to TRBD2. Per the germline V gene, CDR1 is GTSNPN and CDR2 is SVGIG (reference sequence). Trimming took 3 bases from V and 7 from J; bases not matched to a gene: 6. The CDR3 runs to 13 residues. The CDR3, as DNA: TGTGCCTGGAGCCTAACGGGGGGGAATACGCAGTATTTT. This sequence encodes CAWSLTGGNTQYF.

The chain combines TRBV6-1 with TRBJ1-3, with TRBD1 identical over 8 bases. J lost 3 bases, V lost 4 bases, and 8 bases had no gene match. Germline V lookup: CDR1 MNHNS, CDR2 SASEGT. The CDR3 totals 16 residues. In nucleotides, the CDR3 is TGTGCCAGCAGTGGGACAGGGAGAGCGGGTGGAAACACCATATATTTT. It yields the protein CASSGTGRAGGNTIYF.

The table lists this clone with a few counts. The chain couples TRBV5-1 to TRBJ1-2, with TRBD1 matching 7 bases. The V gene's germline CDR1 is SGHRS and CDR2 YFSETQ. J gave up 0 bases and V 2 bases, and 13 bases lay outside the gene matches. The CDR3 is 18 residues long. The CDR3 sequence: CASSFPNRQGGTNYGYTF. CDR3 nucleotides: TGCGCCAGCAGCTTCCCTAATAGACAGGGCGGAACTAACTATGGCTACACCTTC.

The CDR3, as DNA: TGTGCCAGCAGCGTAGGGGGAGCAGGAATCGATGGCTACACCTTC. Its protein is CASSVGGAGIDGYTF. V and J are TRBV9 and TRBJ1-2; no clear D. The V end was cut by 0 bases, the J end by 6 bases, with 15 bases between. The CDR3 runs 15 residues. CDR1 and CDR2 (germline): SGDLS, YYNGEE.

The rearrangement links TRBV5-1 to TRBJ1-2, with TRBD1 matching over 7 bases. CDR3 size: 14 residues. J was trimmed by 6 bases and V by 4 bases; bases with no gene match: 9. Germline CDR1 SGHRS, CDR2 YFSETQ. This CDR3 reads CASSPTGDTDGYTF. In DNA, the CDR3 is TGCGCCAGCAGCCCAACAGGGGATACGGATGGCTACACCTTC.

V is TRBV4-3 and J is TRBJ2-3; 7 nucleotides line up with TRBD1. CDR3 length equals 17 residues. Germline CDR1 reads LGHNA; CDR2 reads YSLEER. Germline trimming cut 4 bases from V and 1 base from J; bases unmatched to any gene: 11. The CDR3 spells CASSRSSTGSGTDTQYF. CDR3 DNA: TGCGCCAGCAGCCGATCTTCGACAGGGAGTGGCACAGATACGCAGTATTTT.

The chain recombines TRBV19 with TRBJ1-2; 7 nucleotides align to TRBD1. With 4 bases clipped from V and 4 bases from J, the junction kept 6 bases outside the gene matches. CDR1 and CDR2 (germline): LNHDA, SQIVND (reference sequence). The CDR3 has 14 amino acids. DNA of the CDR3: TGTGCCAGTAGTACCCAGGGACAGTTCTATGGCTACACCTTC. Translating gives CASSTQGQFYGYTF.

J is TRBJ1-2 and V is TRBV6-1; tentative D call: TRBD1 (6 bases). CDR3 size: 15 residues. V was shortened by 3 bases and J by 7 bases, with 18 bases between the two germline ends. Germline V CDR1 and CDR2: MNHNS, SASEGT. CDR3 region: CASSDPSYRALGYTF. In DNA form, the CDR3 reads TGTGCCAGCAGTGATCCCTCTTACAGGGCGCTTGGCTACACCTTC.

The rearrangement uses TRBV5-1 and TRBJ2-5, with D hard to call. The V gene lost 3 bases and the J gene lost 5 bases, with 8 bases spanning the gap. Germline CDR1 and CDR2: SGHRS and YFSETQ. The CDR3 sequence is 12 residues long. The CDR3 reads CASSSVMETQYF. The DNA of the CDR3 is TGCGCCAGCAGCTCGGTCATGGAGACCCAGTACTTC.

V gene TRBV5-1 combines with J gene TRBJ1-4, with D unclear. Deletions cut 0 bases from V and 12 bases from J, with 12 bases between. Per the germline V gene, CDR1 is SGHRS and CDR2 is YFSETQ. The CDR3 runs to 13 residues. Here the CDR3 DNA reads TGCGCCAGCAGCTTGGCCCCGTTGGAGGAACTGTTTTTT. Protein sequence: CASSLAPLEELFF.

The rearrangement links TRBV4-3 to TRBJ2-1; TRBD2 matches 10 bases. The CDR3 is made up of 16 amino acids. The V segment lost 0 bases and the J segment 13 bases; nucleotides outside the gene matches: 12. Germline CDR1 is LGHNA and CDR2 is YSLEER. DNA for the CDR3: TGCGCCAGCAGCCAAGATCCTACTAGCGGGAAGGTCCCTCAGTTCTTC. Translating gives CASSQDPTSGKVPQFF.

The J gene is TRBJ2-1, the V gene TRBV24-1; D perhaps matches TRBD1 (5 bases). Between the trimmed V and J ends, which lost 6 bases and 9 bases, there was a span of 14 bases. Germline V lookup: CDR1 KGHDR, CDR2 SFDVKD. The CDR3 is made up of 13 amino acids. The CDR3 sequence is CATSSNRNGEQFF. The DNA for the CDR3 is TGTGCCACCAGTAGCAACAGGAACGGTGAGCAGTTCTTC.

This chain connects TRBV3-1 (or the pseudogene TRBV3-2) to TRBJ2-7; 14 bases align to TRBD2. Per the germline V gene, CDR1 is LGHDT and CDR2 is YNNKEL (reference sequence). V shed 4 bases, J shed 5 bases, and the junction held 13 bases outside the gene matches. CDR3 length equals 18 residues. The CDR3 sequence is CASSRLGLAGALSHEQYF. The CDR3 coding sequence is TGTGCCAGCAGCCGGCTGGGACTAGCGGGGGCCCTTAGCCACGAGCAGTACTTC.

V and J are TRBV30 and TRBJ1-1; no definite D call. There are 12 residues in the CDR3. Trimming left V 4 bases short and J 3 bases short, with 9 bases between. Looked up from germline, CDR1 is GTSNPN and CDR2 is SVGIG (reference sequence). The CDR3 protein is CAWISHDTEAFF. For the CDR3, the DNA is TGTGCCTGGATAAGCCACGACACTGAAGCTTTCTTT.

The chain uses TRBV27 and TRBJ1-1; a possible D gene is TRBD1 (5 bases). This CDR3 comprises 21 residues. Between the trimmed V and J ends, which lost 5 bases and 1 base, there was a span of 32 bases. Germline values: CDR1 MNHEY, CDR2 SMNVEV (reference sequence). The CDR3 bases are TGTGCCAGCAGTAAATCTAGGGGCGGACCCCCTTTCGTTTCTCAGAACACTGAAGCTTTCTTT. This translates into CASSKSRGGPPFVSQNTEAFF.

J is TRBJ1-6 and V is TRBV18; no reliable D call. The CDR3 consists of 15 residues. V gave up 1 base and J gave up 9 bases, with 13 bases separating them. Germline V gene data show CDR1 as KGHSH and CDR2 as LQKENI. The CDR3 region has the DNA TGTGCCAGCTCACCACTCGACCAAAGAGGTTCACCCCTCCACTTT. Its protein product is CASSPLDQRGSPLHF.